The text below deals with one T cell receptor beta chain. Its antigen is undetermined. These data come from a study of PD-L1 blockade in urothelial cancer. At the level of the study: About 90% of the roughly 30 patients were men who had bladder-origin urothelial cancer. Samples of blood were analyzed 3 weeks (second dose) and 6 weeks after treatment start. T cells were recovered from blood samples at a median of 141,255.

The CDR3 runs to 12 residues. V gave up 0 bases and J gave up 4 bases, with 5 bases separating them. Germline V gene sequence: CDR1 SGHRS, CDR2 YFSETQ. Study observations and caveats: In blood at 3 weeks, tumor-associated clones expanded more among patients with durable benefit.

The data were produced by immunoSEQ multiplex PCR, yet TCRdb's version contains in-frame clones alone and is incomplete. The profile shows roughly 48,000 clones, approximately 80% of them singletons. This receptor was obtained from a man in his forties or fifties with urothelial cancer. This rearrangement joins TRBV5-1 to TRBJ2-7; D not resolved. Sequences were derived from PBMCs, sampled around atezolizumab (anti-PD-L1) treatment. This CDR3 reads CASSLDKYEQYF. The CDR3 DNA reads TGCGCCAGCAGCTTGGACAAATACGAGCAGTACTTC.